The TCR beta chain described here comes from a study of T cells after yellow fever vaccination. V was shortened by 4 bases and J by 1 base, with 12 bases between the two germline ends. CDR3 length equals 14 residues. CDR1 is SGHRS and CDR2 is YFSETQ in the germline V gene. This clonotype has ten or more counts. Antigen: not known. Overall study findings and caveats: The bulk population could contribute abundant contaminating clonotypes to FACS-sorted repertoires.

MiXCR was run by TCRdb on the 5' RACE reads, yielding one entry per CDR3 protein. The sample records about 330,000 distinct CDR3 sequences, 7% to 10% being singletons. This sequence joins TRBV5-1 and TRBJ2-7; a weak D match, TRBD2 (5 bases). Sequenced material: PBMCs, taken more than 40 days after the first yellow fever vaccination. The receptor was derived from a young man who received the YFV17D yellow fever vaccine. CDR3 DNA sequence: TGCGCCAGCAGCCCGGGGATGGGTTCCTACGAGCAGTACGTC. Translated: CASSPGMGSYEQYV.